This T cell receptor (beta chain) was sequenced for a study of cytomegalovirus exposure and HLA in healthy donors (TCRdb year 2017). In the study overall: According to an earlier analysis of a few hundred of the donors, about 179 million T cells yielded some 120 million unique TCR beta sequences and roughly 280 Gb of sequence data. Roughly 310 gigabases of sequencing data and some 85 million unique TCR sequences were included in an early release covering under 650 HLA-typed donors. Among the approximately 400 genotyped donors, under 90% belonged to the genetic ancestry cluster associated with self-reported Caucasian donors. The study aimed to test whether signatures of past pathogen exposure could be identified by cataloging public T cell receptors. The study used immunosequencing to profile the T cell repertoires of approximately 650 subjects and linked those repertoires to cytomegalovirus serostatus. Along with the roughly 710-subject first cohort, a separate validation cohort of more than 90 different subjects was used. To predict cytomegalovirus infection status, the study combined high-throughput TCR immunosequencing, statistical association of individual TCRs with disease status, and machine learning. In a later analysis, previously published TCR beta repertoires from hundreds of donors were re-analyzed and high-resolution HLA genotyping was added so that TCR occurrence patterns could be studied. The later analysis used no new phenotypic data to find candidate immune exposures, relying instead on TCR beta sequences and their occurrence across donors. An earlier analysis of 450 to 750 of the donors used high-throughput TCR beta sequencing to judge whether each TCR beta V gene segment behaved as functional or pseudogenic. Alongside the repertoire data, information on donor age, sex, ethnicity and CMV serostatus was compiled. A later genetic analysis used genome-wide SNP genotypes for about three fifths of the roughly 700 donors, treating that subset as a discovery cohort. Every repertoire in the discovery cohort had been generated on one and the same sequencing platform. HLA typing included class I and class II loci at four-digit resolution. Typing coverage varied by locus: roughly 620-640 donors for A, B, C, DRB1 and DQB1; about 520 for DQA1; more than 600 for DPA1; 450 to 480 for DPB1. A handful of DR-DQ haplotypes were treated as single units for association and clustering because of strong linkage in the cohort. On average, 235,054 unique TCR beta nucleotide sequences were sequenced per donor among a few hundred genotyped donors of the cohort, with roughly 20% of those sequences being non-productive.

Libraries were built with the immunoSEQ multiplex PCR assay. For the multiplex PCR, a mixture combining 60 forward primers for TCR Vbeta segments and 13 reverse primers for TCR Jbeta segments was used. The CDR3 region of rearranged TCR beta genes was amplified from genomic DNA by a multiplex PCR assay. The amplified TCR beta libraries were sequenced on the Illumina HiSeq System as 87-base-pair reads. The study's processing was this. Across the 500 to 750 repertoires, a later analysis counted tens of millions of unique TCR beta chains, 8.5 million to 12 million of which were shared by at least two donors. Raw reads were error-corrected and collapsed into unique sequences by a nearest-neighbor algorithm in which closely related sequences were merged to remove PCR and sequencing errors. To assign V, D and J gene segments, CDR3 sequences were aligned to IMGT reference sequences. For a sequence to be retained, a match of at least six nucleotides to both a V gene segment and a J gene segment was required. A rearrangement counted as productive if the CDR3 had no stop codons and remained in frame with V and J, and every other rearrangement counted as non-productive. Following IMGT convention, CDR3 was defined as the stretch from the second conserved V-encoded cysteine to the conserved J-encoded phenylalanine. The earlier analysis of roughly 590 of the donors excluded any sequence lacking an unambiguous match to a single V gene segment. In an earlier analysis of around 600 of the donors, V segments were called functional above 56.7% productive rearrangements and were called segregating when the between-donor standard deviation exceeded 5%. A statistical classification framework was built for diagnosing cytomegalovirus status from the catalog of TCR beta chain sequences. A later analysis assigned V and J genes by comparing TCR nucleotide sequences with IMGT/GENE-DB human TR gene sequences. In a later analysis, CDR3 sequences and most-parsimonious VDJ recombination scenarios were assigned using the TCRdist pipeline. In a later analysis, every TCR beta chain was defined by the combination of its CDR3 amino acid sequence and its V-gene family, and reads without a unique V-gene family were dropped. A later analysis removed roughly 590 highly shared, low-generation-probability nucleotide sequences to deal with suspected cross-contamination and a sequencing artifact. For each public chain, a later analysis derived a clonal expansion index from normalized ranks of inferred template counts within each repertoire. Generation probabilities in a later analysis came from a VDJ recombination model fitted to out-of-frame rearrangements, and those results were checked against IGoR. Hypergeometric tests were used in a later analysis to score TCR-TCR, TCR-HLA and TCR-CMV co-occurrence, with a repertoire-size bias correction applied to the TCR pairs. False discovery rates were estimated in a later analysis by permuting HLA or CMV assignments 20 times. A later analysis grouped co-occurring TCRs with DBSCAN, adding TCRdist sequence similarity when clustering within HLA-allele-positive subsets. Repertoires with fewer than 30,000 or more than 120,000 public chains, plus five repertoires with anomalous nucleotide sharing, were excluded from co-occurrence clustering. TCRdb carries this immuneACCESS record with in-frame sequences only. Its versions omit some clonotypes, under half of them owing to an unresolved V gene in the studies checked, with the rest unexplained. V and J calls and clone size follow that table, whereas D and trimming were derived from the DNA. The sample table records approximately 150,000 clones; 82% of these occur just once. The ten largest account for roughly 10% of the sample.

Trimming takes 7 bases off V and 3 bases off J; junction bases not matched to a gene: 9. The germline V gene (reference sequence) supplies CDR1 LNHDA and CDR2 SQIVND. From cysteine to phenylalanine, the CDR3 is 15 amino acids long. The retained sequence is limited to the CDR3, 45 bases, with the frame set at the first base. Overall results and qualifications from the work: Cytomegalovirus status was reported to be diagnosed by the classifier with high specificity and sensitivity in both the original and validation cohorts. In vitro tests confirmed that three of the cytomegalovirus-associated TCR beta chains recognize cytomegalovirus antigens. The cohort was sequenced for TCR beta chains only, and without alpha or paired-chain data the features that could be detected were limited. Most CMV-associated TCR beta chains appeared to be HLA-restricted in a later analysis, and the HLA associations seemed to be driven largely by CMV exposure. A later analysis associated about 16,000 TCR beta sequences with specific HLA alleles at a false discovery rate of 0.05. In a later analysis, TCR association rates were found to vary across HLA loci, with the most associated TCRs seen for DRB1 alleles and the fewest for HLA-C alleles. In a later genetic analysis, fewer N-insertions in productive TCRs were reported among donors in an Asian-associated ancestry cluster than the roughly 700-donor mean. In a later analysis, several top co-occurrence clusters were reported to appear linked to parvovirus B19, influenza, CMV and Epstein-Barr virus. The study listed approximately 150 TCR beta chains as associated with cytomegalovirus. Because counts were too low, 15 to 20 rarely observed V segments, including chromosome 9 orphons, were excluded from the earlier analysis of under 650 of the donors. Across donors, most TCR sequences were observed very rarely, whereas some public TCRs were present in many individuals. Linkage disequilibrium might explain the correlated functional status among segregating V segments, but an unknown experimental factor could not be ruled out. A later analysis found that HLA-associated TCR beta chains were more clonally expanded and had lower generation probabilities than equally common non-associated chains. An earlier analysis of approximately 570 of the donors showed that most TCR beta V segments appeared in productive rearrangements either about 87% or about 30% of the time, which broadly matched IMGT annotations. Some IMGT-functional V segments, including TRBV6-2 and TRBV6-3, could not be told apart with the 87-base-pair reads, so those segments were excluded. Assigning TCR associations to individual alleles was difficult when HLA alleles, especially DR and DQ, strongly co-occurred. A further reported finding was that TCR beta sequences accurately predicted the HLA-A and HLA-B alleles for most subjects in the first cohort. Sequencing depth was assumed to be roughly uniform across donors in the presence/absence analyses, though that assumption may not hold. Because HLA typing was unavailable for some donors at each locus, only the typed subset was used in association tests. The sequencing pipeline was judged likely to have produced a cluster of highly shared sequence variants as a technical artifact. The authors suggested that the approach could potentially be generalized to other disease states and immunological phenotypes. For the cohort, immune exposure information was limited to CMV serostatus. In a later genetic analysis, a missense DCLRE1C variant was associated with V-gene and J-gene trimming of TCR beta chains, and the association was replicated in an independent cohort.

About this clone itself: This clone's antigen is unknown. No much larger clone is present one base from it, and per-base qualities are unavailable.

The cohort was made up of 666 healthy bone marrow donors. At the time of sampling, all cohort members were nominally healthy, though unrecorded immune exposures were likely present. The donor tested CMV seropositive and was one of the 289 seropositive cohort members. Each donor provided a peripheral blood sample, and peripheral blood mononuclear cells were used for TCR beta sequencing. The Qiagen DNeasy Blood Extraction Kit was used to extract genomic DNA from the blood cell samples. This sequence was found in a man in his fifties or sixties in good health and CMV-seropositive. Sequencing was performed on PBMCs. The rearranged chain carries TRBV19 and TRBJ1-5; TRBD1 aligns with 7 central bases. The CDR3 sequence is CASTQGGRYNQPQHF. Here is the DNA: TGTGCCAGTACCCAGGGGGGACGATACAATCAGCCCCAGCATTTT.